A selection of T cell receptor beta chains follows, all from one sample in a study of cytomegalovirus exposure and HLA in healthy donors. Sequenced by immunoSEQ multiplex PCR; TCRdb stores in-frame clones only, minus some. Here the sample spans about 150,000 clones, approximately 84% being singletons. Sequences were obtained from PBMCs. The receptors originated from a man between 18 and 29 years old in good health and CMV-seronegative. Each CDR3 is given with its conserved first and last residue. D genes are given only for firm matches. Not all rows give a size; the values are once, few, many and, for expanded clones, a class.

j_gene,d_gene,v_gene,abundance,CDR3aa,CDR3nt
TRBJ2-5,NA,TRBV5-1,few,CASSSEMETQYF,TGCGCCAGCAGCTCGGAGATGGAGACCCAGTACTTC
TRBJ2-2,NA,TRBV10-3,few,CAIRRLSKGIGELFF,TGTGCCATCAGAAGACTTTCCAAGGGGATCGGGGAGCTGTTTTTT
TRBJ2-5,NA,TRBV7-7,NA,CASSLVGGQNGTQYF,TGTGCTAGCAGCCTAGTAGGAGGCCAAAACGGGACCCAGTACTTC
TRBJ2-7,TRBD1,TRBV27,NA,CASSPEGDSYEQYF,TGTGCCAGCAGTCCCGAGGGGGACAGCTACGAGCAGTACTTC
TRBJ2-2,NA,TRBV6-5,NA,CASSSGTGELFF,TGTGCCAGCAGCTCCGGCACCGGGGAGCTGTTTTTT
TRBJ2-1,TRBD1,TRBV27,NA,CATGQGASYNEQFF,TGTGCCACGGGACAGGGGGCGTCGTACAATGAGCAGTTCTTC
TRBJ1-2,NA,TRBV7-3,NA,CASSGGLAGYTF,TGTGCCAGCAGCGGGGGCTTGGCTGGCTACACCTTC
TRBJ2-4,TRBD1,TRBV5-1,few,CASSLSYGGQEAVGPTLAKNIQYF,TGCGCCAGCAGCTTGTCATATGGGGGACAGGAGGCGGTAGGGCCCACTCTAGCCAAAAACATTCAGTACTTC
TRBJ2-1,NA,TRBV28,NA,CASGRVYYNEQFF,TGTGCCAGCGGCAGGGTTTATTACAATGAGCAGTTCTTC
TRBJ2-5,TRBD2,TRBV27,NA,CASTPGVAGARETQYF,TGTGCCAGCACCCCGGGGGTAGCGGGAGCTCGGGAGACCCAGTACTTC
TRBJ2-7,TRBD1,TRBV5-4,NA,CASSTGTGPSYEQYF,TGTGCCAGCAGCACCGGGACAGGGCCATCCTACGAGCAGTACTTC
TRBJ2-7,TRBD1,TRBV6-1,NA,CASTPGQGRYEQYF,TGTGCCAGCACCCCGGGACAGGGGAGGTACGAGCAGTACTTC
TRBJ2-7,NA,TRBV5-1,NA,CASSLAQGYEQYF,TGCGCCAGCAGCTTGGCTCAGGGCTACGAGCAGTACTTC
TRBJ2-7,TRBD2,TRBV28,NA,CASSLGTSGTSSYEQYF,TGTGCCAGCAGTTTAGGGACTAGCGGGACGTCCTCCTACGAGCAGTACTTC
TRBJ1-1,NA,TRBV7-9,NA,CASTAPGMNTEAFF,TGTGCCAGCACCGCTCCGGGAATGAACACTGAAGCTTTCTTT
TRBJ2-7,NA,TRBV29-1,NA,CSVEDRGRTSYEQYF,TGCAGCGTTGAAGATAGGGGCAGAACCTCCTACGAGCAGTACTTC
TRBJ2-1,TRBD2,TRBV7-6,once,CASSLATSGGNEQFF,TGTGCCAGCAGCTTGGCGACTAGCGGGGGCAATGAGCAGTTCTTC
TRBJ2-1,NA,TRBV28,NA,CASRKAGSQSTAAQIF,TGTGCCAGCAGAAAGGCGGGATCCCAATCGACAGCGGCTCAGATCTTC
TRBJ2-1,TRBD2,TRBV19,few,CASRRTSGSPNEQFF,TGTGCCAGTAGACGGACTAGCGGGAGCCCAAATGAGCAGTTCTTC
TRBJ1-1,TRBD1,TRBV27,NA,CASSPRTGLAFF,TGTGCCAGCAGTCCCCGGACAGGGTTAGCTTTCTTT
TRBJ2-1,TRBD2,TRBV7-9,NA,CASSPTLSSGEQFF,TGTGCCAGCAGCCCCACCTTGTCTAGCGGTGAGCAGTTCTTC
TRBJ2-3,NA,TRBV10-3,NA,CAISETLAADTQYF,TGTGCCATCAGTGAGACTCTAGCAGCGGATACGCAGTATTTT
TRBJ2-2,TRBD2,TRBV9,NA,CASSVASGPTGELFF,TGTGCCAGCAGCGTGGCTAGCGGGCCGACCGGGGAGCTGTTTTTT
TRBJ2-3,TRBD1,TRBV6-1,NA,CASSPTGEGADTQYF,TGTGCCAGCAGTCCAACAGGGGAAGGCGCAGATACGCAGTATTTT
TRBJ2-5,NA,TRBV27,NA,CASSRVEGSTPRYF,TGTGCCAGCTCCCGGGTGGAGGGTTCGACCCCCAGGTACTTC
TRBJ2-7,NA,TRBV7-2,NA,CASSPPNYEQYF,TGTGCCAGCAGCCCCCCCAACTACGAGCAGTACTTC
TRBJ2-2,TRBD1,TRBV6-1,NA,CASKYRWTGTGELFF,TGTGCCAGCAAATACCGGTGGACAGGGACCGGGGAGCTGTTTTTT
TRBJ2-1,NA,TRBV11-1,NA,CASSLVGRADNEQFF,TGTGCCAGCAGCTTAGTTGGCAGGGCTGACAATGAGCAGTTCTTC
TRBJ2-1,TRBD2,TRBV28,few,CASTLVWSGRVNEQFF,TGTGCCAGCACCCTCGTTTGGAGCGGGAGGGTGAATGAGCAGTTCTTC
TRBJ1-5,NA,TRBV9,NA,CASSVTGSNQPQHF,TGTGCCAGCAGCGTTACAGGGAGCAATCAGCCCCAGCATTTT
TRBJ1-4,NA,TRBV2,few,CASRREGWAEKLFF,TGTGCCAGCAGGAGGGAGGGGTGGGCTGAAAAACTGTTTTTT
TRBJ1-5,NA,TRBV5-8,few,CASSLRSGQPQHF,TGTGCCAGCAGCCTCCGGAGTGGCCAGCCCCAGCATTTT
TRBJ1-6,NA,TRBV5-1,few,CALSPRDSPLHF,TGCGCCCTGTCCCCCAGGGATTCACCCCTCCACTTT
TRBJ1-2,NA,TRBV27,NA,CASSLSRGLNYGYTF,TGTGCCAGCAGTTTAAGCCGAGGGCTGAACTATGGCTACACCTTC
TRBJ1-4,TRBD1,TRBV5-1,NA,CASSGTGPNEKLFF,TGCGCCAGCTCCGGGACAGGCCCTAATGAAAAACTGTTTTTT
TRBJ1-5,NA,TRBV19,NA,CASSLAQYQPQHF,TGTGCCAGTAGCCTGGCACAATATCAGCCCCAGCATTTT
TRBJ2-7,NA,TRBV27,NA,CASSLKGARTYEQYF,TGTGCCAGCAGTTTAAAAGGAGCCCGAACCTACGAGCAGTACTTC
TRBJ2-7,NA,TRBV11-2,NA,CASSLGSSYEQYF,TGTGCCAGCAGCTTAGGCAGCTCCTACGAGCAGTACTTC
TRBJ2-7,NA,TRBV7-2,NA,CASSPWGSGAREQYF,TGTGCCAGCAGCCCTTGGGGTAGCGGAGCTAGGGAGCAGTACTTC
TRBJ1-4,TRBD1,TRBV9,NA,CASSVGTGVEKLFF,TGTGCCAGCAGCGTCGGGACAGGGGTTGAAAAACTGTTTTTT
TRBJ2-7,NA,TRBV2,NA,CASTRISHEQYF,TGTGCCAGCACCAGAATCTCCCACGAGCAGTACTTC
TRBJ2-7,TRBD2,TRBV4-1,once,CASSQVAGGTAYEQYF,TGCGCCAGCAGCCAAGTAGCGGGAGGAACAGCCTACGAGCAGTACTTC
TRBJ1-3,NA,TRBV18,NA,CASSPPSRSLDTIYF,TGTGCCAGCTCACCACCCTCCCGGAGCTTAGACACCATATATTTT
TRBJ2-5,TRBD2,TRBV6-5,NA,CASSPSGRFWTQYF,TGTGCCAGCAGTCCGAGCGGGAGGTTTTGGACCCAGTACTTC
TRBJ2-2,TRBD1,TRBV5-1,NA,CASSWAPTGATGELFF,TGCGCCAGCAGCTGGGCCCCGACAGGGGCGACCGGGGAGCTGTTTTTT
TRBJ2-2,TRBD2,TRBV4-1,NA,CASSLISGTSHTGELFF,TGCGCCAGCAGCCTCATATCTGGGACTAGCCACACCGGGGAGCTGTTTTTT
TRBJ2-1,TRBD1,TRBV4-3,NA,CASSQDPRSGQTSYNEQFF,TGCGCCAGCAGCCAAGATCCCCGCTCGGGACAGACCTCCTACAATGAGCAGTTCTTC
TRBJ2-7,NA,TRBV7-9,few,CASSFQGYEQYF,TGTGCCAGCAGCTTTCAGGGCTACGAGCAGTACTTC
TRBJ2-6,NA,TRBV9,NA,CASSVGSSGANVLTF,TGTGCCAGCAGCGTAGGTAGCTCTGGGGCCAACGTCCTGACTTTC
TRBJ1-2,NA,TRBV5-5,NA,CASSHGQKVNYGYTF,TGTGCCAGCAGTCATGGACAGAAAGTTAACTATGGCTACACCTTC
TRBJ1-4,NA,TRBV29-1,NA,CSVRSSQAPNEKLFF,TGCAGCGTCCGTAGTTCGCAGGCCCCTAATGAAAAACTGTTTTTT
TRBJ2-5,TRBD1,TRBV5-4,NA,CASSRRTGLQETQYF,TGTGCCAGCAGCCGTCGGACAGGCTTACAAGAGACCCAGTACTTC
TRBJ1-2,TRBD1,TRBV27,NA,CASSNLIGTGYGYTF,TGTGCCAGCAGTAACCTGATCGGGACAGGCTATGGCTACACCTTC